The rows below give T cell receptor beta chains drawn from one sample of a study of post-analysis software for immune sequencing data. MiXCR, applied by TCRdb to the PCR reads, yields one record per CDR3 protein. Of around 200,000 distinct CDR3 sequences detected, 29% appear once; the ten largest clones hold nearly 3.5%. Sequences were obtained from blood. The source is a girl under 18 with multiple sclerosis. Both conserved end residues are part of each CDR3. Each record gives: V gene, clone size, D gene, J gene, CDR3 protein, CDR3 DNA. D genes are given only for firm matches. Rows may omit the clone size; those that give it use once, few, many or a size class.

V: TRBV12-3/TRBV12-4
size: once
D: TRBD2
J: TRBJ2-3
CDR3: CASSRLAGGTDAQYF
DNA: TGTGCCAGCAGTCGACTAGCGGGGGGCACAGATGCGCAGTATTTT

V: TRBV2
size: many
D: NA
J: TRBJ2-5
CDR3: CASSDLPPKTQYF
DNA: TGTGCCAGCAGTGATCTTCCCCCGAAGACCCAGTACTTC

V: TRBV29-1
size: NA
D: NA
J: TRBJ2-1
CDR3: CSASPGEQFF
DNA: TGCAGCGCGTCCCCAGGTGAGCAGTTCTTC

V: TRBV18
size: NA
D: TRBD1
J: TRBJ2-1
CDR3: CASSQTTGYNEQFF
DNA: TGTGCCAGCTCACAAACGACAGGGTACAATGAGCAGTTCTTC

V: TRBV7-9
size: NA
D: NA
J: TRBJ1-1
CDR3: CASARETEAFF
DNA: TGTGCCAGCGCCCGGGAGACTGAAGCTTTCTTT

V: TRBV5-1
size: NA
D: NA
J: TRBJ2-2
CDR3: CASSLDRGRGGELFF
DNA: TGCGCCAGCAGCTTGGATCGGGGCCGAGGCGGGGAGCTGTTTTTT

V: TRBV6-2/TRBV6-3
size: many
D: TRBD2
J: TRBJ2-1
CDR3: CASSRTASGAYNEQFF
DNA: TGTGCCAGCAGCCGCACCGCTAGCGGGGCTTACAATGAGCAGTTCTTC

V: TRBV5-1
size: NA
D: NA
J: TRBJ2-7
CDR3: CASSPRGPSLDEQYF
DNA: TGCGCCAGCAGCCCCCGGGGACCTTCACTGGACGAGCAGTACTTC

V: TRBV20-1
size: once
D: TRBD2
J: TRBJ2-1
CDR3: CSAWTSGGENEQFF
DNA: TGCAGTGCTTGGACTAGCGGGGGCGAGAATGAGCAGTTCTTC

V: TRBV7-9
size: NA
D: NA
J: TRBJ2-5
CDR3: CASSPTDQNSPF
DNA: TGTGCCAGCAGTCCCACGGACCAAAATTCCCCCTTC

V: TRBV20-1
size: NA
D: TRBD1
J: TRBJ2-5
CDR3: CSARVYARDRGAGTQYF
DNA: TGCAGTGCTAGAGTCTACGCCCGGGACAGGGGCGCGGGGACCCAGTACTTC

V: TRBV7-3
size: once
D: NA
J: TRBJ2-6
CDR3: CASSAQGWFSGANVLTF
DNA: TGTGCCAGCAGCGCACAGGGTTGGTTCTCTGGGGCCAACGTCCTGACTTTC

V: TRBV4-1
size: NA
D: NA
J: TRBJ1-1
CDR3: CASSQVWTANTEAFF
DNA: TGCGCCAGCAGCCAAGTTTGGACAGCGAACACTGAAGCTTTCTTT

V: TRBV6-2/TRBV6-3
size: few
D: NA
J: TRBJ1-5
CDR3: CASSYSPFGTGSNQPQHF
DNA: TGTGCCAGCAGTTACTCGCCGTTCGGAACGGGTAGCAATCAGCCCCAGCATTTT

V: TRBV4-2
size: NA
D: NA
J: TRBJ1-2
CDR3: CASSQETGLNYDYTF
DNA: TGTGCCAGCAGCCAAGAAACAGGGCTTAACTATGACTACACCTTC

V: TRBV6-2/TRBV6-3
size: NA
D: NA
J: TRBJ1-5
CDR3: CASSYNHQPQHF
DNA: TGTGCCAGCAGTTACAATCATCAGCCCCAGCATTTT

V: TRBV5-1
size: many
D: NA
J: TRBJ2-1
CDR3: CASSLQGGSYNEQFF
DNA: TGTGCCAGCAGCCTACAGGGTGGCTCCTACAATGAGCAGTTCTTC

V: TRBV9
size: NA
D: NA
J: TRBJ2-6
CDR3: CASSVREPQALQRANALTF
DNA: TGTGCCAGCAGCGTAAGGGAACCACAGGCCCTCCAACGGGCCAACGCCCTGACTTTC